The clone carrying this TCR delta chain was found a few times. Its antigen is still unknown. This sample was included in a study of Vδ1+ human thymocytes. The template was reverse-transcribed extracted RNA. CDR3 amplicons came from multiplex PCR with pooled V-gene forward and constant-region reverse primers. TCRdb applied CATT to the multiplex PCR reads for clone calling. The sample holds about 25,000 delta-chain clones, about 7% seen once. After alphabeta T cell depletion, CD3+ Vdelta1+ Vdelta2- thymocytes were sorted. V shed 5 bases, J shed 1 base, and the junction held 32 bases outside the gene matches. CDR1 is TSWWSYY, CDR2 QGS, per germline. The CDR3 sequence is 24 residues long. Overall study results and limits: Despite high sort purity, approximately 20% of thymic T cell receptor delta sequences were Vdelta2. In the thymus, TRG and TRD repertoires looked highly polyclonal with Gaussian CDR3 lengths. Unexpected Vdelta2 sequences could cause misinterpretation of bulk repertoire data. Many TRG clonotypes were shared between donors; TRD repertoires were essentially private.

The chain joins TRDV1 to TRDJ1; 9 bases match TRDD3. The TCR originated in a girl younger than two who had congenital heart surgery. The sequenced sample was Vdelta1+ gamma-delta thymocytes from the thymus. This sample's subset: FACS-sorted CD3+ TCRalphabeta- TCRVdelta1+ TCRVdelta2- thymocytes. CDR3: CALGLEACYSSGGLGTTPTDKLIF. DNA of the CDR3: TGTGCTCTTGGGTTAGAGGCCTGCTACAGTTCTGGGGGATTAGGGACCACTCCCACCGATAAACTCATCTTT.